This T cell receptor (beta chain) was observed in a study of human T cells and chemical hapten exposure. This clonotype was found a few times. As for time point: patch test 2, 6 weeks after DPC sensitization. Indicated treatment: therapeutic diphenylcyclopropenone sensitization with weekly scalp DPC. The template was total RNA from unfractionated whole blood. Germline assignment: CDR1 ENHRY and CDR2 SYGVKD. J lost 1 base, V lost 0 bases, and 4 bases had no gene match. The CDR3 length is 16 residues. TCRdb re-called the RACE reads through MiXCR, storing one row per CDR3 protein. This table holds around 69,000 distinct CDR3 sequences, around 8.8% found once.

This receptor was identified in a woman in her 50s with alopecia areata. Some clones in this sample may be carry-over from other donors' samples. The specimen comprised whole blood, sampled in connection with sensitization to the hapten diphenylcyclopropenone (DPC). This chain uses TRBV10-3 with TRBJ2-7; 9 nucleotides align to TRBD1. CDR3 in DNA: TGTGCCATCAGTGAGTCCTGGGGGACAGGGTCCTACGAGCAGTACTTC. Translated: CAISESWGTGSYEQYF.